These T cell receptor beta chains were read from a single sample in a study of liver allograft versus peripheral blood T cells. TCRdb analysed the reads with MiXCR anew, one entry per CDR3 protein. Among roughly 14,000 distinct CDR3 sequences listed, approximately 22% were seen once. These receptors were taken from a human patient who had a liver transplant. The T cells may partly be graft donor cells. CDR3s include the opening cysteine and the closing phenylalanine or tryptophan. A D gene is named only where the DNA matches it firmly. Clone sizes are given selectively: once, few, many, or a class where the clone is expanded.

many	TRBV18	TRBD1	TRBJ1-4	CASSPSETGQIDEKLFF	TGTGCCAGCTCACCATCTGAAACGGGACAGATAGATGAAAAACTGTTTTTT
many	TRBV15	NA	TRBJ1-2	CATSRGDATNYGYTF	TGTGCCACCAGCAGAGGGGACGCCACTAACTATGGCTACACCTTC
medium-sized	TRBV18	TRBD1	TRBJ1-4	CASSETGGSEKLFF	TGTGCCAGCTCAGAGACAGGGGGCTCTGAAAAACTGTTTTTT
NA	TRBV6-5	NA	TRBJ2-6	CASSPRGVGANVLTF	TGTGCCAGCAGTCCTCGGGGCGTTGGGGCCAACGTCCTGACTTTC
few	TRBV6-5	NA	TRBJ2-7	CASSYRQRRGSYEQYF	TGTGCCAGCAGTTACCGTCAGAGGCGGGGCTCCTACGAGCAGTACTTC
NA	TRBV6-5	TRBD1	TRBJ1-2	CASSASGTGNYGYTF	TGTGCCAGCAGTGCCTCCGGGACAGGGAACTATGGCTACACCTTC
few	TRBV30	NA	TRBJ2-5	CAWSGNEIATQYF	TGTGCCTGGAGTGGTAACGAAATCGCGACCCAGTACTTC
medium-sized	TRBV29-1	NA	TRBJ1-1	CSVARNTEAFF	TGCAGCGTTGCGAGAAACACTGAAGCTTTCTTT
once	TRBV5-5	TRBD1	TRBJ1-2	CASSQDRGRGGYTF	TGTGCCAGCAGCCAGGACAGGGGCCGTGGCGGCTACACCTTC
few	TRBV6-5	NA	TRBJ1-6	CASSPDRLNSPLHF	TGTGCCAGCAGTCCCGACAGACTTAATTCACCCCTCCACTTT
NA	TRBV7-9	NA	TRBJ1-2	CASSQTDHGYTF	TGTGCCAGCAGCCAAACAGATCATGGCTACACCTTC
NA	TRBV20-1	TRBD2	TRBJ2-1	CSASHQRGYNEQFF	TGCAGTGCTAGTCACCAGCGGGGCTACAATGAGCAGTTCTTC
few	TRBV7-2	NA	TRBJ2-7	CASSTGPRVQWF	TGTGCCAGCAGCACGGGACCCCGGGTGCAGTGGTTC
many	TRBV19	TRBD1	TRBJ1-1	CASSLTGGLTEAFF	TGTGCCAGTAGTCTGACAGGGGGCTTAACTGAAGCTTTCTTT
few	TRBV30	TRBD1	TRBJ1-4	CAWRGQPHEKLFF	TGTGCCTGGAGGGGACAGCCCCATGAAAAACTGTTTTTT
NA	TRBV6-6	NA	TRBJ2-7	CASSHQSPSPYEQYF	TGTGCCAGCAGTCACCAATCACCAAGCCCCTACGAGCAGTACTTC
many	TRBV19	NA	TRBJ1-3	CASSPAQGISGNTIYF	TGTGCCAGTAGTCCAGCACAGGGTATCTCTGGAAACACCATATATTTT
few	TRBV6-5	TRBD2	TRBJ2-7	CASSYGASGEPYEQYF	TGTGCCAGCAGTTACGGGGCTAGCGGGGAACCCTACGAGCAGTACTTC
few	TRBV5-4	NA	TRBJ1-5	CASSPEVGQPQHF	TGTGCCAGCAGCCCCGAGGTGGGCCAGCCCCAGCATTTT
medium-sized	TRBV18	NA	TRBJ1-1	CASSPQGRDPEAFF	TGTGCCAGCTCACCACAGGGGAGGGACCCTGAAGCTTTCTTT
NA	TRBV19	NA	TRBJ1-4	CASSTRIGSNEKLFF	TGTGCCAGTAGTACCCGGATAGGGTCCAATGAAAAACTGTTTTTT
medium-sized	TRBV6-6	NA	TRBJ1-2	CATLTGRTNYGYTF	TGTGCCACCTTAACCGGGAGAACGAACTATGGCTACACCTTC
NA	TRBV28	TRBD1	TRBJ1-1	CASRTPGQFTEAFF	TGTGCCAGCAGGACACCGGGACAGTTCACTGAAGCTTTCTTT
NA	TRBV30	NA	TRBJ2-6	CAWSSTTGANVLTF	TGTGCCTGGAGCTCGACAACTGGGGCCAACGTCCTGACTTTC